The entry below gives a single T cell receptor (beta chain) sequence along with its context. Trimming took 2 bases from V and 9 from J, leaving 15 bases between them. CDR1 is SGHRS, CDR2 YFSETQ, per germline. The length of the CDR3 is 14 residues. Under the authors' procedure: Researchers report that nucleated cell counts were estimated from reference gene primer amplification. The table came from immunoSEQ multiplex PCR; TCRdb's copy has only in-frame clones and leaves some out. V and J calls and clone size are those listed in that table; D and trimming were worked out from the DNA. The data contain about 97,000 clones, 81% of them singletons. These data originate in a study of blood T cell repertoires in COVID-19. The overall study: The origin of the acute and convalescent COVID-19 samples was the United States, Italy and Spain. T cells, B-cell-depleted T cells, or PBMCs provided the cDNA or gDNA that served as material.

The chain recombines TRBV5-1 with TRBJ2-1; D possibly corresponds to TRBD2 (7 bases). This sequence originates from a man aged 60 to 75 with acute or convalescent COVID-19. The sequenced sample was peripheral blood. In DNA form, the CDR3 reads TGCGCCAGCAGCTTCGAGGGGGGGCCACGTGAGCAGTTCTTC. Amino acid sequence: CASSFEGGPREQFF.